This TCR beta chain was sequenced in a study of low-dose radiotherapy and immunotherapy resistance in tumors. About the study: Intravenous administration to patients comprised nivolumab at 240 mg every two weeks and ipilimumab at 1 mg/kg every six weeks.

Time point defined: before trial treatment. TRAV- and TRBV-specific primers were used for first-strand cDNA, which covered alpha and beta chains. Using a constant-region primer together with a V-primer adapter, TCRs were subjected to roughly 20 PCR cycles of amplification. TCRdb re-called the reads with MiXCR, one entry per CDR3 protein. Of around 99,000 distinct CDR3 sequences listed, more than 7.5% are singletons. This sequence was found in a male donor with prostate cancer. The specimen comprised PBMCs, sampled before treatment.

CDR3 DNA sequence: TGCAGTGCTTTTACTAGCGGGAGTTCAAGTGAGCAGTTCTTC. It yields the protein CSAFTSGSSSEQFF. The chain couples TRBV20-1 to TRBJ2-1, with 11 bases that match TRBD2. Germline lookup yields CDR1 DFQATT and CDR2 SNEGSKA (reference sequence). Trimming took 5 bases from V and 9 from J; bases not matched to a gene: 9. The CDR3 contains 14 residues.